The 4 T cell receptor beta chains below come from one sample, sequenced in a study of blood T cell repertoires in COVID-19. The method was immunoSEQ multiplex PCR; TCRdb's version includes in-frame clones alone and lacks a portion of them. The table includes tens of thousands of clones, 85% to 90% detected once. Input material: peripheral blood. These receptors originate from a human donor with active COVID-19. The donor label of this sample is uncertain.

The V call is TRBV25-1, the J call TRBJ2-7; 7 nucleotides agree with TRBD1. CDR3 length: 14 amino acids. CDR1 and CDR2 (germline): MGHDK, SYGVNS. Trimming removed 6 bases from V and 2 bases from J; junction bases left unmatched: 7. This CDR3 is CASRGDSGAYEQYF. The CDR3 DNA reads as TGTGCCAGCAGGGGGGACAGTGGGGCCTACGAGCAGTACTTC.

This clone came up once. The chain carries TRBV12-5 and TRBJ2-7, with D perhaps matching TRBD2 (5 bases). The V gene's germline CDR1 is LGHNT and CDR2 FRNRAP. The CDR3 spans 13 residues. Trimming removed 1 base from V and 6 bases from J, with 10 bases in between. Here the CDR3 DNA reads TGTGCTAGTGGTTTGGCCTTAGGAGGCGAGCAGTACTTC. Amino acids: CASGLALGGEQYF.

CDR3: CASSQSRQGRRYGYTF. Here the CDR3 DNA reads TGCGCCAGCAGCCAATCCAGACAGGGGAGACGCTATGGCTACACCTTC. V is TRBV5-1 and J is TRBJ1-2; TRBD1 matches at 8 bases. The V gene's germline CDR1 is SGHRS and CDR2 YFSETQ. The CDR3 extends over 16 amino acids. V lost 4 bases to trimming and J lost 4 bases; unmatched junction nucleotides: 12.

The gene calls are TRBV30 and TRBJ2-5; D unclear. The CDR3 has 13 residues. Germline CDR1 GTSNPN, CDR2 SVGIG (reference sequence). V was trimmed by 4 bases and J by 1 base, leaving 10 bases between them. Here the CDR3 reads CAWTPGTQETQYF. Here the CDR3 DNA reads TGTGCCTGGACGCCAGGCACCCAAGAGACCCAGTACTTC.